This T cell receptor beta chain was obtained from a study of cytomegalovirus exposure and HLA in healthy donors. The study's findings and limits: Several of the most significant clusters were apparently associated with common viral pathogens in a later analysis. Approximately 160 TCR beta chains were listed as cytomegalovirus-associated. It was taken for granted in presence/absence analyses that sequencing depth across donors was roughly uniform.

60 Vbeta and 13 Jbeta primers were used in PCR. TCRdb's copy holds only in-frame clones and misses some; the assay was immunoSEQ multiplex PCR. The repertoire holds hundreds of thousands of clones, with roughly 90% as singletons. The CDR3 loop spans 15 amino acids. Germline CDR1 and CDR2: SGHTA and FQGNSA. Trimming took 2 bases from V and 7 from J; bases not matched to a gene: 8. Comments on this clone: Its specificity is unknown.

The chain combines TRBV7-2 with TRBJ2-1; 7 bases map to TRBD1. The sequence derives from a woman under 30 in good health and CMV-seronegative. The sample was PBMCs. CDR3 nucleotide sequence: TGTGCCAGCAGCTTACGACAGGGTTCTTGGAATGAGCAGTTCTTC. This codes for CASSLRQGSWNEQFF.